One and the same sample provided the 28 T cell receptor beta chains below, sequenced in a study of cytomegalovirus exposure and HLA in healthy donors. 13 Jbeta primers and 60 Vbeta primers were used for the PCR. The assay was immunoSEQ multiplex PCR, and TCRdb's table has in-frame clones only and misses some. This repertoire shows 200,000 to 250,000 clones, approximately 80% found once; its top ten account for over 0.65%. Sequences were obtained from PBMCs. The origin of the receptors is a boy aged 2-15 years in good health and CMV-seronegative.

J is TRBJ1-1 and V is TRBV7-6, with D hard to call. The CDR3 loop spans 15 amino acids. Deletions cut 1 base from V and 7 bases from J, with 16 bases between. CDR1 SGHVS and CDR2 FNYEAQ come from the germline V gene. CDR3 region: CASSLETGSRGEAFF. CDR3 coding DNA: TGTGCCAGCAGCTTAGAGACGGGATCGCGGGGTGAAGCTTTCTTT.

The chain employs TRBV25-1 and TRBJ2-1; 8 nucleotides match TRBD2. Germline V lookup: CDR1 MGHDK, CDR2 SYGVNS. This CDR3 has 15 residues. V dropped 0 bases and J dropped 4; count of bases not matched to a gene: 2. The CDR3 spells CASSEYGRDYNEQFF. The CDR3 region has the DNA TGTGCCAGCAGTGAATACGGGAGGGATTACAATGAGCAGTTCTTC.

The chain recombines TRBV19 with TRBJ2-1, with no clear D. Germline CDR1 and CDR2: LNHDA and SQIVND (reference sequence). The V end was cut by 8 bases, the J end by 4 bases, with 9 bases between. The CDR3 extends over 12 amino acids. CDR3 protein: CASYDTYNEQFF. The CDR3 coding sequence is TGTGCCAGTTACGACACATACAATGAGCAGTTCTTC.

The V and J genes are TRBV6-5 and TRBJ1-1, with unresolved D. CDR3 length: 14 amino acids. The V and J ends lost 8 bases and 8 bases respectively, with 21 bases between them. CDR1 and CDR2 (germline): MNHEY, SVGAGI. CDR3 nucleotides: TGTGCCAGCCTCCGTTCCCCACGGGGAAGCGAAGCTTTCTTT. Protein product: CASLRSPRGSEAFF.

This sequence joins TRBV7-9 and TRBJ2-7; 7 bases line up with TRBD2. After removal of 4 bases from V and 4 bases from J, the junction contained 10 bases not matched to a gene. CDR3 length equals 15 residues. CDR1 and CDR2 (germline): SEHNR, FQNEAQ (reference sequence). CDR3 bases: TGTGCCAGCAGCTCCTGGGCTAGCGGCTCGTACGAGCAGTACTTC. It is translated as CASSSWASGSYEQYF.

This chain uses TRBV5-1 with TRBJ1-1; no firm D call. In germline, CDR1 is SGHRS, CDR2 YFSETQ. This CDR3 has 14 residues. The germline V and J ends were trimmed by 0 bases and 4 bases, with 10 bases remaining between them. CDR3: CASSLGRAGTEAFF. The CDR3 nucleotides are TGCGCCAGCAGCTTGGGGAGGGCGGGCACTGAAGCTTTCTTT.

J is TRBJ1-5 and V is TRBV5-5; TRBD1 matches 7 bases. Germline V gives CDR1 SGHKS, CDR2 YYEKEE (reference sequence). There are 15 residues in the CDR3. The J segment lost 11 bases and the V segment lost 3 bases, leaving 14 bases of the junction unmatched. CDR3 residues: CASSSSRDSSWSQHF. The CDR3 nucleotides read TGTGCCAGCAGCTCCTCCCGGGACAGCTCTTGGTCCCAGCATTTT.

The chain has TRBV7-9 and TRBJ1-1, with a weak D call TRBD1 (6 bases). This CDR3 is 15 amino acids long. In germline, CDR1 is SEHNR, CDR2 FQNEAQ (reference sequence). V dropped 5 bases and J dropped 1 base, with 14 bases sitting between them. CDR3 DNA sequence: TGTGCCAGCAGCCTCTTGAGGGGGAGGAACACTGAAGCTTTCTTT. Encoded protein: CASSLLRGRNTEAFF.

The rearrangement joins TRBV6-6 to TRBJ1-3, with 7 bases that match TRBD1. CDR3 size: 15 residues. J gave up 4 bases and V 5 bases, and 8 bases lay outside the gene matches. Germline V lookup: CDR1 MNHNY, CDR2 SVGAGI (reference sequence). The CDR3 DNA follows: TGTGCCAGCAGTCCCGGACAGGTCAACGGAAACACCATATATTTT. Its translation is CASSPGQVNGNTIYF.

This sequence joins TRBV30 and TRBJ2-7; 9 positions match TRBD2. Per germline, CDR1 GTSNPN and CDR2 SVGIG (reference sequence). The CDR3 runs 13 residues. The V gene end was trimmed by 0 bases and the J gene end by 5 bases; junction bases not matched to a gene: 2. The CDR3 is CAWSVLAGHEQYF. CDR3 nucleotides: TGTGCCTGGAGTGTCCTAGCGGGACACGAGCAGTACTTC.

This rearrangement joins TRBV5-4 to TRBJ2-5; possibly TRBD1 for D (5 bases). CDR3 length equals 19 residues. With 3 bases removed from V and 1 base from J, the gap between germline ends came to 25 bases. CDR1 is SGHNT, CDR2 YYREEE, per germline (reference sequence). DNA for the CDR3: TGTGCCAGCAGCTCGCTCATCCACATACAGGATCCCCGCCAAGAGACCCAGTACTTC. It encodes CASSSLIHIQDPRQETQYF.

The chain employs TRBV6-1 and TRBJ2-7; D not resolved. The CDR3 covers 11 residues. Trimming cost V 6 bases and J 6 bases, with 9 bases left between them. Germline CDR1 MNHNS, CDR2 SASEGT. The CDR3 is CASRELAEQYF. In DNA form, the CDR3 reads TGTGCCAGCAGAGAGCTCGCCGAGCAGTACTTC.

The chain couples TRBV7-2 to TRBJ2-5; D is undetermined. The CDR3 is made up of 14 amino acids. Germline values: CDR1 SGHTA, CDR2 FQGNSA. The V and J ends lost 1 base and 0 bases respectively, with 6 bases between them. The CDR3 bases are TGTGCCAGCAGCTTAGGGAGATACCAAGAGACCCAGTACTTC. Translating it yields CASSLGRYQETQYF.

The V and J genes are TRBV7-9 and TRBJ2-7, with 7 bases identical to TRBD1. The CDR3 has 17 residues. The germline V gene encodes CDR1 SEHNR and CDR2 FQNEAQ (reference sequence). V lost 6 bases, J lost 3 bases, and 17 bases stayed unmatched. The CDR3 DNA is TGTGCCAGCAGTCAAAAACGGTCAGGGGGTCCGGGCTACGAGCAGTACTTC. Translating it yields CASSQKRSGGPGYEQYF.

The J gene is TRBJ2-5, the V gene TRBV7-9; perhaps TRBD2 as D (7 bases). The V and J ends lost 5 bases and 5 bases respectively, with 24 bases between them. Germline V gene data show CDR1 as SEHNR and CDR2 as FQNEAQ (reference sequence). There are 17 residues in the CDR3. The CDR3: CASSTTHLRGARETQYF. CDR3 bases: TGTGCCAGCAGCACTACCCACCTCCGGGGGGCGCGGGAGACCCAGTACTTC.

This chain joins TRBV5-6 and TRBJ1-2; D unresolved. This CDR3 has 15 residues. Trimming left V 0 bases short and J 4 bases short, with 13 bases between. CDR1 and CDR2 from the germline V gene are SGHDT and YYEEEE. The CDR3 sequence: CASSLGQNVRYGYTF. CDR3 sequence (DNA): TGTGCCAGCAGCTTGGGGCAGAACGTTCGCTATGGCTACACCTTC. Filled out from reference TRBV5-6 and TRBJ1-2, the complete variable domain reads DAGVTQSPTHLIKTRGQQVTLRCSPKSGHDTVSWYQQALGQGPQFIFQYYEEEERQRGNFPDRFSGHQFPNYSSELNVNALLLGDSALYLCASSLGQNVRYGYTFGSGTRLTVV.

The V call is TRBV7-9, the J call TRBJ1-1; D might be TRBD1 (5 bases). The V end lost 5 bases, the J end lost 5 bases, and 21 bases lay between the germline ends. The CDR3 sequence is 16 residues long. The V gene's germline CDR1 is SEHNR and CDR2 FQNEAQ (reference sequence). The CDR3 loop reads CASSPNTAVGLTEAFF. CDR3 in DNA: TGTGCCAGCAGCCCGAACACGGCCGTGGGGCTGACTGAAGCTTTCTTT.

The rearrangement uses TRBV27 and TRBJ2-3; possible D gene TRBD1, 5 bases. V was cut by 4 bases and J by 0 bases, with 14 bases left in between. The CDR3 spans 16 residues. In germline, CDR1 is MNHEY, CDR2 SMNVEV (reference sequence). Here the CDR3 DNA reads TGTGCCAGCAGTTATACCCCACAGGTCAGCACAGATACGCAGTATTTT. This sequence encodes CASSYTPQVSTDTQYF.

CDR3 sequence (DNA): TGTGCCAGCAGCTTAGATGGAGCGGGGGCTTCCACAGATACGCAGTATTTT. Translation: CASSLDGAGASTDTQYF. V usage is TRBV5-6 and J usage is TRBJ2-3; 8 nucleotides align to TRBD2. CDR1 and CDR2 from the germline V gene are SGHDT and YYEEEE. CDR3 length: 17 amino acids. Trimming removed 2 bases from V and 2 bases from J; junction bases left unmatched: 10.

The chain joins TRBV7-9 to TRBJ2-1, with D tentatively TRBD2 (6 bases). Germline V gene sequence: CDR1 SEHNR, CDR2 FQNEAQ (reference sequence). The CDR3 runs to 15 residues. V gave up 5 bases and J gave up 4 bases, with 15 bases separating them. CDR3 region: CASSPIGGVYNEQFF. The CDR3 DNA sequence: TGTGCCAGCAGCCCCATCGGCGGGGTATACAATGAGCAGTTCTTC.

The V gene is TRBV7-8, the J gene TRBJ2-7; D remains ambiguous. The CDR3 spans 14 residues. Germline values: CDR1 SGHVS, CDR2 FQNEAQ. V lost 0 bases to trimming and J lost 0 bases, with 6 bases between them. Written as DNA, the CDR3 is TGTGCCAGCAGCTTAGCGTCAGTCTCCTACGAGCAGTACTTC. Translating it yields CASSLASVSYEQYF.

Only a few counts were recorded for this clone. The chain has TRBV7-3 and TRBJ2-2; D unclear. The CDR3 is 15 residues long. The V gene lost 0 bases and the J gene lost 2 bases, with 7 bases spanning the gap. Looked up from germline, CDR1 is SGHTA and CDR2 is FQGTGA. The CDR3 DNA sequence: TGTGCCAGCAGCTTAACTACATTTAACACCGGGGAGCTGTTTTTT. Its translation: CASSLTTFNTGELFF.

The J gene is TRBJ2-3, the V gene TRBV29-1; no reliable D call. V lost 8 bases and J lost 7, with 16 bases in between. The CDR3 sequence is 12 residues long. Germline CDR1 is SQVTM and CDR2 is ANQGSEA. Here the CDR3 reads CSLTVGSNTQYF. The CDR3, as DNA: TGCAGCCTCACCGTTGGTAGCAATACGCAGTATTTT.

In this sample, this clone turned up once. The V gene is TRBV7-2, the J gene TRBJ1-2; 9 nucleotides align to TRBD1. CDR1 and CDR2 (germline): SGHTA, FQGNSA. This CDR3 has 16 residues. The trim removed 1 base at V and 3 bases at J, leaving 6 bases unmatched. The CDR3 protein is CASSLVGTGSDYGYTF. For the CDR3, the DNA is TGTGCCAGCAGCTTAGTAGGGACAGGGTCGGACTATGGCTACACCTTC.

Note on this clone: A junction boundary mismatches the germline segment, possibly from a read error. The chain joins TRBV7-7 to TRBJ2-2; maybe TRBD1 (5 bases). Germline CDR1 reads SSHAT; CDR2 reads FNYEAQ (reference sequence). CDR3 length: 14 residues. CDR3 in DNA: TGTGCTAGCAGCCCGACAGTGGGCACCGGGGAGCTGTTTTTT. The encoded protein is CASSPTVGTGELFF.

The chain has TRBV6-5 and TRBJ1-3; D call uncertain. Germline lookup yields CDR1 MNHEY and CDR2 SVGAGI. The CDR3 is 15 residues long. V was pared by 6 bases and J by 0 bases, with 12 bases between. CDR3 region: CASSPPGFSGNTIYF. CDR3 nucleotides: TGTGCCAGCAGCCCCCCCGGGTTCTCTGGAAACACCATATATTTT.

This chain links TRBV29-1 with TRBJ2-5; the D gene is possibly TRBD1 (6 bases). CDR1 and CDR2 (germline): SQVTM, ANQGSEA. This CDR3 has 12 residues. V lost 6 bases and J lost 7, with 15 bases in between. In DNA form, the CDR3 reads TGCAGCGTGGTACAGGGCCACGCGACCCAGTACTTC. Its protein is CSVVQGHATQYF.

The chain has TRBV30 and TRBJ1-4; TRBD1 is a possible D gene (5 bases). The CDR3 is made up of 16 amino acids. Germline loops: CDR1 GTSNPN, CDR2 SVGIG (reference sequence). Trimming removed 2 bases from V and 0 bases from J, with 13 bases in between. CDR3 residues: CAWSQETGATNEKLFF. The CDR3 DNA is TGTGCCTGGAGTCAAGAGACGGGGGCAACTAATGAAAAACTGTTTTTT.